The rows below give T cell receptor beta chains drawn from one sample of a study of blood T cell repertoires in COVID-19. This table comes from immunoSEQ multiplex PCR, and its TCRdb copy is limited to in-frame clones, with some not included. The sample contains approximately 71,000 clones, 80% to 90% of which appear only once. Sample: peripheral blood. The receptors were sampled from a human donor in a cohort sampled during active COVID-19. Each CDR3 is given with its conserved first and last residue. The D gene is left open where the match is weak. Clone size is stated in some rows and not others, as once, few, many or a class when expanded.

J,V,D,size,CDR3,DNA
TRBJ1-1,TRBV29-1,.,.,CSVTDGGDTEAFF,TGCAGCGTGACGGACGGGGGGGACACTGAAGCTTTCTTT
TRBJ2-5,TRBV27,TRBD2,.,CASSPVASGEETQYF,TGTGCCAGCAGCCCCGTCGCTAGCGGGGAGGAGACCCAGTACTTC
TRBJ2-4,TRBV5-4,.,once,CASSSGGPGSLAKNIQYF,TGTGCCAGCAGCTCGGGGGGCCCGGGATCACTAGCCAAAAACATTCAGTACTTC
TRBJ2-1,TRBV4-2,.,few,CASSQPTRLNEQFF,TGTGCCAGCAGCCAACCGACTAGGTTAAATGAGCAGTTCTTC
TRBJ1-4,TRBV19,TRBD1,.,CASSAGQGNEKLFF,TGTGCCAGTAGTGCGGGACAGGGGAATGAAAAACTGTTTTTT
TRBJ1-6,TRBV27,.,.,CASSFQQVYSPLHF,TGTGCCAGCAGTTTTCAACAGGTTTATTCACCCCTCCACTTT
TRBJ2-5,TRBV6-5,.,.,CASRLRGIPPETQYF,TGTGCCAGCAGGTTAAGGGGAATCCCCCCAGAGACCCAGTACTTC
TRBJ1-2,TRBV3-1/TRBV3-2,TRBD1,.,CASSQVLLRDRVWGGYTF,TGTGCCAGCAGCCAAGTGCTCCTCCGGGACAGGGTGTGGGGTGGCTACACCTTC
TRBJ1-3,TRBV28,.,.,CASGPPPGNTIYF,TGTGCCAGCGGCCCCCCCCCAGGAAACACCATATATTTT
TRBJ2-2,TRBV9,TRBD2,once,CASSVEGSGRENTGELFF,TGTGCCAGCAGCGTAGAGGGTAGCGGGAGGGAGAACACCGGGGAGCTGTTTTTT
TRBJ2-3,TRBV12-5,TRBD1,.,CASGPPGSGTGGTDTQYF,TGTGCTAGTGGTCCCCCCGGCTCCGGGACAGGGGGCACAGATACGCAGTATTTT
TRBJ1-6,TRBV7-2,.,.,CASSLSDGDSPLHF,TGTGCCAGCAGCTTATCAGACGGGGATTCACCCCTCCACTTT
TRBJ1-5,TRBV7-9,.,.,CASSSQGQPQHF,TGTGCCAGCAGCTCGCAGGGTCAGCCCCAGCATTTT
TRBJ2-1,TRBV29-1,TRBD2,.,CSVEVRLAASEQFF,TGCAGCGTTGAAGTGAGACTAGCGGCCTCTGAGCAGTTCTTC
TRBJ2-5,TRBV5-1,.,.,CASSLVERTSQETQYF,TGCGCCAGCAGCTTAGTTGAGCGGACCTCGCAAGAGACCCAGTACTTC
TRBJ2-5,TRBV28,.,.,CASSTSTGAETQYF,.
TRBJ2-3,TRBV20-1,.,.,CSAAAADTQYF,TGCAGTGCTGCCGCGGCGGATACGCAGTATTTT
TRBJ1-6,TRBV6-6,TRBD1,.,CASRPDREQNSPLHF,TGTGCCAGCAGGCCTGACAGGGAGCAGAATTCACCCCTCCACTTT
TRBJ1-6,TRBV12-3/TRBV12-4,.,.,CASSLEWGAPLHF,TGTGCCAGCAGTTTGGAGTGGGGAGCACCCCTCCACTTT
TRBJ2-2,TRBV29-1,.,.,CSALENTGELFF,TGCAGCGCCTTAGAGAACACCGGGGAGCTGTTTTTT
TRBJ2-2,TRBV19,TRBD2,.,CASSAAGTSGRAIGELFF,TGTGCCAGTAGTGCCGCCGGGACTAGCGGGAGGGCCATCGGGGAGCTGTTTTTT
TRBJ2-5,TRBV6-6,.,.,CASSNHRVGETQYF,TGTGCCAGCAGCAACCACAGGGTCGGAGAGACCCAGTACTTC
TRBJ2-5,TRBV13,TRBD2,once,CASSPGLADRGWGETQYF,TGTGCCAGCAGCCCCGGGCTAGCGGACCGGGGGTGGGGAGAGACCCAGTACTTC
TRBJ2-7,TRBV11-2,TRBD1,once,CASSRGQTSSYEQYF,TGTGCCAGCAGCCGGGGACAGACGAGCTCCTACGAGCAGTACTTC
TRBJ2-7,TRBV5-1,.,.,CASSVQPSRSVNSYEQYF,TGCGCCAGCAGCGTACAACCTTCCCGTTCTGTAAACTCCTACGAGCAGTACTTC
TRBJ1-1,TRBV20-1,.,.,CSARGDTEAFF,TGCAGTGCCCGAGGAGACACTGAAGCTTTCTTT
TRBJ2-3,TRBV5-1,TRBD1,.,CASSQGWTGQAQMSTDTQYF,TGCGCCAGCAGCCAGGGATGGACCGGACAGGCCCAGATGAGCACAGATACGCAGTATTTT
TRBJ2-2,TRBV7-8,TRBD1,.,CASSPTGAAGELFF,TGTGCCAGCAGTCCAACAGGGGCGGCCGGGGAGCTGTTTTTT
TRBJ2-7,TRBV29-1,TRBD2,.,CSVSDVDRATRTSGDTTREQYF,TGCAGCGTCTCGGACGTTGACAGGGCCACCAGGACTAGCGGGGATACTACACGAGAGCAGTACTTC
TRBJ2-5,TRBV5-1,.,.,CASSLSGDRGETQYF,TGCGCCAGCAGCTTGTCGGGGGATCGGGGAGAGACCCAGTACTTC
TRBJ1-3,TRBV30,TRBD1,.,CAWSGQGNTIYF,TGTGCCTGGAGTGGACAGGGGAACACCATATATTTT
TRBJ1-5,TRBV20-1,TRBD1,few,CSASPRQGYNQPQHF,TGCAGTGCTAGTCCGCGACAGGGTTATAATCAGCCCCAGCATTTT
TRBJ1-1,TRBV28,.,.,CASSPGRVNTEAFF,TGTGCCAGCAGTCCCGGCCGGGTGAACACTGAAGCTTTCTTT
TRBJ2-3,TRBV27,TRBD2,.,CASSLSGGRGTDTQYF,TGTGCCAGCAGTTTATCAGGCGGGAGGGGGACAGATACGCAGTATTTT
TRBJ2-1,TRBV27,.,.,CASSFSGVNEQFF,TGTGCCAGCAGTTTTTCAGGGGTTAATGAGCAGTTCTTC
TRBJ2-7,TRBV5-1,.,.,CASSSGIEGYEQYF,TGCGCCAGCAGCTCGGGAATTGAGGGATACGAGCAGTACTTC
TRBJ1-1,TRBV4-2,.,.,CASSQDRGVDTEAFF,TGTGCCAGCAGCCAAGATCGGGGGGTGGACACTGAAGCTTTCTTT
TRBJ2-6,TRBV29-1,TRBD1,.,CSVGDRGPGANVLTF,TGCAGCGTGGGGGACAGGGGGCCTGGGGCCAACGTCCTGACTTTC
TRBJ2-1,TRBV9,TRBD2,.,CASSPTAGGPRTYNEQFF,TGTGCCAGCAGCCCCACGGCGGGGGGGCCCAGGACCTACAATGAGCAGTTCTTC
TRBJ2-7,TRBV7-3,TRBD2,.,CASSLTPGLTVEQYF,TGTGCCAGCAGCTTAACCCCGGGACTAACGGTTGAGCAGTACTTC
TRBJ2-5,TRBV5-1,TRBD1,.,CASSLVGTGGRAQYF,TGCGCCAGCAGCTTGGTAGGGACAGGGGGCAGGGCCCAGTACTTC
TRBJ2-7,TRBV7-9,.,.,CASSLGGGLTYEQYF,TGTGCCAGCAGCTTAGGCGGAGGGTTAACCTACGAGCAGTACTTC
TRBJ2-1,TRBV10-2,TRBD2,.,CASSVTSGGTYNEQFF,TGCGCCAGCAGTGTGACTAGCGGGGGAACCTACAATGAGCAGTTCTTC
TRBJ2-3,TRBV10-1,TRBD2,.,CASSELGTSGRAAGSDTQYF,TGCGCCAGCAGTGAGCTCGGGACTAGCGGGAGGGCCGCTGGATCAGATACGCAGTATTTT
TRBJ2-1,TRBV3-1/TRBV3-2,.,.,CASSQVFEQFF,TGTGCCAGCAGCCAAGTATTCGAGCAGTTCTTC
TRBJ2-1,TRBV7-2,TRBD1,.,CASSIEGTARNEQFF,TGTGCCAGCAGCATTGAAGGGACAGCCCGCAATGAGCAGTTCTTC
TRBJ2-2,TRBV30,TRBD1,.,CAWSYFPQGAGTGELFF,TGTGCCTGGAGTTACTTCCCTCAGGGGGCTGGCACCGGGGAGCTGTTTTTT
TRBJ1-3,TRBV9,.,.,CASSPQRAGVVGNTIYF,TGTGCCAGCAGCCCCCAAAGGGCAGGGGTGGTTGGAAACACCATATATTTT
TRBJ2-3,TRBV2,TRBD2,.,CASSSGRPDTQYF,TGTGCCAGCAGCAGCGGGAGACCAGATACGCAGTATTTT